The 17 T cell receptor beta chains below were found in one sample sequenced in a study of blood T cell repertoires in COVID-19 (TCRdb year 2020). The library was prepared using the immunoSEQ multiplex PCR assay. The clones in this table, taken by TCRdb from immuneACCESS, are in-frame only. Not every clone is retained; where verified, under half of the shortfall comes from an unresolved V gene, and the cause of the rest is unknown. The sample table records 150,000 to 200,000 clones; around nine tenths of these occur just once. 0.88% of the sample rests with the top ten. Sequenced sample: peripheral blood. The receptors derive from a woman aged 18 to 35 who had recovered from COVID-19.

This sequence joins TRBV19 and TRBJ2-5, with 7 bases matching TRBD2. The CDR3 loop spans 13 amino acids. CDR1 is LNHDA, CDR2 SQIVND, per germline (reference sequence). The ends lost 3 bases at V and 5 bases at J; junction bases unmatched: 3. Here the CDR3 DNA reads TGTGCCAGTAGTATGAGTAGCGGGGAGACCCAGTACTTC. As protein: CASSMSSGETQYF.

This clone has a single count. This chain connects TRBV4-3 to TRBJ2-2; 7 bases agree with TRBD1. Germline loops: CDR1 LGHNA, CDR2 YSLEER. The J segment lost 2 bases and the V segment lost 0 bases, leaving 3 bases of the junction unmatched. This CDR3 spans 16 amino acids. In nucleotides, the CDR3 is TGCGCCAGCAGCCAAGATGGACAGGTTAACACCGGGGAGCTGTTTTTT. Translated: CASSQDGQVNTGELFF.

This chain connects TRBV30 to TRBJ2-3, with 11 bases lining up with TRBD2. The germline gives CDR1 GTSNPN, CDR2 SVGIG (reference sequence). V shed 0 bases and J 3 bases; nucleotides not matched to a gene: 5. The CDR3 consists of 16 residues. The CDR3 nucleotides are TGTGCCTGGAGTGTACTGACTAGCGGGATTACAGATACGCAGTATTTT. Translation: CAWSVLTSGITDTQYF.

This clone was detected once. This sequence joins TRBV3-1 (or the pseudogene TRBV3-2) and TRBJ1-3, with no clear D. The CDR3 spans 14 residues. CDR1 and CDR2 (germline): LGHDT, YNNKEL (reference sequence). The ends were cut back, 2 bases at V and 1 base at J, with 6 bases in the middle. The CDR3 spells CASSQFVSGNTIYF. CDR3 DNA sequence: TGTGCCAGCAGCCAATTCGTGTCTGGAAACACCATATATTTT.

The chain couples TRBV18 to TRBJ1-6, with D tentatively TRBD1 (5 bases). The V gene's germline CDR1 is KGHSH and CDR2 LQKENI. V dropped 2 bases and J dropped 9 bases, with 11 bases sitting between them. The CDR3 is 14 residues long. The CDR3 spells CASSPGGGGSPLHF. As DNA, the CDR3 is TGTGCCAGCTCACCAGGTGGGGGAGGTTCACCCCTCCACTTT.

This clone appeared once. This chain uses TRBV4-2 with TRBJ1-1; 8 bases are a match to TRBD1. The CDR3 consists of 15 residues. Looked up from germline, CDR1 is LGHNA and CDR2 is YNFKEQ. V shed 4 bases, J shed 7 bases, and the junction held 11 bases outside the gene matches. The CDR3 region has the DNA TGTGCCAGCAGCCCGTCCGGGACAGGTCGAAATGAAGCTTTCTTT. Translating gives CASSPSGTGRNEAFF.

This rearrangement joins TRBV5-1 to TRBJ1-1; 7 nucleotides line up with TRBD1. This CDR3 spans 14 amino acids. The ends lost 4 bases at V and 1 base at J; junction bases unmatched: 4. Germline CDR1 SGHRS, CDR2 YFSETQ. CDR3 protein: CASSLRDRNTEAFF. The DNA of the CDR3 is TGCGCCAGCAGCCTAAGGGACAGGAACACTGAAGCTTTCTTT.

The chain couples TRBV28 to TRBJ1-1, with D hard to call. The length of the CDR3 is 14 residues. V gave up 3 bases and J gave up 4 bases, with 12 bases separating them. Germline-derived CDR1 and CDR2 are MDHEN and SYDVKM. CDR3 DNA: TGTGCCAGCAGTTTGGGCGGTGGGAGCACTGAAGCTTTCTTT. It translates to CASSLGGGSTEAFF.

The chain carries TRBV14 and TRBJ1-1; D remains ambiguous. The CDR3 length is 12 residues. Trimming took 9 bases from V and 3 from J, leaving 11 bases between them. Germline loops: CDR1 SGHDN, CDR2 FVKESK. DNA of the CDR3: TGTGCCAGATCATATCGGGACACTGAAGCTTTCTTT. Translation: CARSYRDTEAFF.

This clone came up a few times. This sequence joins TRBV6-1 and TRBJ1-5; D unresolved. The germline CDR1 and CDR2 sequences are MNHNS and SASEGT. The germline V and J ends were trimmed by 3 bases and 7 bases, with 16 bases remaining between them. This CDR3 is 15 amino acids long. CDR3 bases: TGTGCCAGCAGTGAGTACGGGGTGAGAGGCCAGCCCCAGCATTTT. It translates to CASSEYGVRGQPQHF.

The chain carries TRBV7-3 and TRBJ2-2, with 10 bases matching TRBD2. The V and J ends lost 5 bases and 5 bases, in that order; junction bases with no gene match: 5. Germline lookup yields CDR1 SGHTA and CDR2 FQGTGA. The CDR3 covers 15 residues. CDR3 nucleotide sequence: TGTGCCAGCAGCCGCGGGACTAGCGCGACCGGGGAGCTGTTTTTT. This gives the protein CASSRGTSATGELFF.

The chain recombines TRBV15 with TRBJ2-1; TRBD2 matches 8 bases. This CDR3 is built from 16 residues. Germline values: CDR1 LNHNV, CDR2 YYDKDF (reference sequence). The V segment lost 8 bases and the J segment 3 bases; nucleotides outside the gene matches: 12. CDR3 sequence: CATGNPGTRNYNEQFF. DNA for the CDR3: TGTGCCACCGGAAATCCCGGGACTAGAAACTACAATGAGCAGTTCTTC.

The rearrangement links TRBV7-2 to TRBJ2-3; 10 nucleotides line up with TRBD2. The CDR3 loop spans 16 amino acids. Germline CDR1 SGHTA, CDR2 FQGNSA. Trimming cost V 1 base and J 5 bases; bases outside gene matches: 6. The CDR3 DNA reads TGTGCCAGCAGCTTAGTCACTAGCGGGGCGGGAGATACGCAGTATTTT. It is translated as CASSLVTSGAGDTQYF.

As to this clone: One junction end disagrees with the germline gene, perhaps due to a read error. The J gene is TRBJ1-2, the V gene TRBV5-1; maybe TRBD1 (6 bases). CDR3 size: 18 residues. Germline V CDR1 and CDR2: SGHRS, YFSETQ. The CDR3 reads CASSLGLPRAGENYGYTF. The CDR3 coding sequence is TGCGCCAGCAGCTTGGGTCTCCCTAGGGCAGGGGAAAACTACGGCTACACCTTC.

V is TRBV7-2 and J is TRBJ2-7; 8 positions agree with TRBD2. The germline CDR1 and CDR2 sequences are SGHTA and FQGNSA. CDR3 length: 15 residues. After removal of 5 bases from V and 1 base from J, the junction contained 7 bases not matched to a gene. CDR3 sequence: CASSQGTGGSYEQYF. DNA for the CDR3: TGTGCCAGCAGCCAAGGGACGGGGGGGTCCTACGAGCAGTACTTC.

The chain joins TRBV6-4 to TRBJ2-3; unclear D gene. Per the germline V gene, CDR1 is MRHNA and CDR2 is SNTAGT. V gave up 3 bases and J gave up 2 bases, with 12 bases separating them. The CDR3 contains 15 residues. CDR3 in amino acids: CASSESSLLTDTQYF. CDR3 in DNA: TGTGCCAGCAGTGAATCGTCTCTACTCACAGATACGCAGTATTTT.

This chain joins TRBV5-1 and TRBJ1-1; no clear D. Germline values: CDR1 SGHRS, CDR2 YFSETQ. V lost 2 bases, J lost 3 bases, and 14 bases lay in between. The CDR3 spans 15 residues. The DNA for the CDR3 is TGCGCCAGCAGCTTAGGATGGAGGAAGGACACTGAAGCTTTCTTT. This encodes CASSLGWRKDTEAFF.